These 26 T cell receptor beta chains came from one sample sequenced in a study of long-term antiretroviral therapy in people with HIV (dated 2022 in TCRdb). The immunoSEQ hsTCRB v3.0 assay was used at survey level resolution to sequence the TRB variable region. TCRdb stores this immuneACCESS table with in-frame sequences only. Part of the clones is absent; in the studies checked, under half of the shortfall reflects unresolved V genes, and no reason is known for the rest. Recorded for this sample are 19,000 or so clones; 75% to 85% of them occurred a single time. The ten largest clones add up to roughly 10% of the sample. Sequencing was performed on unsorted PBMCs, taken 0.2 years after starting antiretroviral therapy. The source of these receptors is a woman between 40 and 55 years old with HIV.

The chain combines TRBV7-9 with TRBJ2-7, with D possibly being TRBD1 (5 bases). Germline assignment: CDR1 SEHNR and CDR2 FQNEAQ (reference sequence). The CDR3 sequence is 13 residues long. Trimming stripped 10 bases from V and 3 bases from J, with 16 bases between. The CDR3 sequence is CATLETVGYEQYF. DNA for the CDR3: TGTGCCACCCTGGAGACAGTCGGCTACGAGCAGTACTTC.

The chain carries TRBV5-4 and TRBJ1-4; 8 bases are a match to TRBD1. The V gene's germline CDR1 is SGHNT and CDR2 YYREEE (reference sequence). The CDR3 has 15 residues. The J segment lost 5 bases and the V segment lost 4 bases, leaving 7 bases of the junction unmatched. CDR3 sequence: CASSTGQGLNEKLFF. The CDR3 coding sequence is TGTGCCAGCAGCACCGGACAGGGCCTCAATGAAAAACTGTTTTTT.

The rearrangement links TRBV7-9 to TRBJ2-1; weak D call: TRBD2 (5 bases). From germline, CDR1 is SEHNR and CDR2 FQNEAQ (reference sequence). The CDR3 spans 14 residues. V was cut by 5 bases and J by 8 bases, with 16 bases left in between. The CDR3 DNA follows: TGTGCCAGCAGCCCCTATTTGGGAGAGTATGAGCAGTTCTTC. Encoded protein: CASSPYLGEYEQFF.

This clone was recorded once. CDR3 amino acids: CAWTHGGRSYEQYF. CDR3 DNA: TGTGCCTGGACCCACGGAGGCCGCTCCTACGAGCAGTACTTC. The chain joins TRBV30 to TRBJ2-7; D perhaps matches TRBD2 (5 bases). V lost 4 bases and J lost 0, with 13 bases in between. Per the germline V gene, CDR1 is GTSNPN and CDR2 is SVGIG (reference sequence). The CDR3 length is 14 residues.

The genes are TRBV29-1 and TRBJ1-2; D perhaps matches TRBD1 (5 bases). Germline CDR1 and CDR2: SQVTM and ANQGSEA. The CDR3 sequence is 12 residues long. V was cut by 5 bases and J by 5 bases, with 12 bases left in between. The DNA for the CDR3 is TGCAGCGTTAAAAGAGGGGAGTATGGCTACACCTTC. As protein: CSVKRGEYGYTF.

DNA of the CDR3: TGTGCCACCAGGGGCGAGAAGGGCAATCAGCCCCAGCATTTT. Its translation is CATRGEKGNQPQHF. The chain is built from TRBV10-3 and TRBJ1-5; D possibly corresponds to TRBD1 (6 bases). CDR1 is ENHRY, CDR2 SYGVKD, per germline. V was clipped by 10 bases and J by 2 bases, with 15 bases between them. The CDR3 spans 14 residues.

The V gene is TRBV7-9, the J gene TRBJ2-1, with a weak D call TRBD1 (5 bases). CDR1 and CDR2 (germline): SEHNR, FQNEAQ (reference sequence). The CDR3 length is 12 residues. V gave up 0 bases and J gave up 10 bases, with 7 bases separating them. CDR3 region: CASSLAAGEQFF. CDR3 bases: TGTGCCAGCAGCTTAGCCGCAGGGGAGCAGTTCTTC.

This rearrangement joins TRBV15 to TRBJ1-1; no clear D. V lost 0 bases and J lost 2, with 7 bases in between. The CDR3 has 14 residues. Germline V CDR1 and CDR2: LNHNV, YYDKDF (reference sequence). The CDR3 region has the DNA TGTGCCACCAGCAGAGAAAGAGCAAACACTGAAGCTTTCTTT. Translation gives CATSRERANTEAFF.

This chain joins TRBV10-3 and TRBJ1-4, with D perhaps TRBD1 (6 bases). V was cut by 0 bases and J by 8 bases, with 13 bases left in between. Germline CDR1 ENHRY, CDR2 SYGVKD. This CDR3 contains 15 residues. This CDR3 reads CAISESAGEREKLFF. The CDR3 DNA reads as TGTGCCATCAGTGAGTCGGCAGGGGAACGAGAAAAACTGTTTTTT.

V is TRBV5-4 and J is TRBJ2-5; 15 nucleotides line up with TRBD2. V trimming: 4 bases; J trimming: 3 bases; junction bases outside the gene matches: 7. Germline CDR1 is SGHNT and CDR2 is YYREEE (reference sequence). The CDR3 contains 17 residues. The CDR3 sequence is CASSPTGLAGGKETQYF. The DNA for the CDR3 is TGTGCCAGCAGCCCCACGGGACTAGCGGGAGGAAAAGAGACCCAGTACTTC.

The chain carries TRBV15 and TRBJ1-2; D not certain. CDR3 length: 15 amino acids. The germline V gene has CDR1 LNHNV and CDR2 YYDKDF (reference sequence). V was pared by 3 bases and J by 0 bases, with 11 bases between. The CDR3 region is CATSSLLPANYGYTF. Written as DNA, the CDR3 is TGTGCCACCAGCAGTTTGCTGCCAGCTAACTATGGCTACACCTTC.

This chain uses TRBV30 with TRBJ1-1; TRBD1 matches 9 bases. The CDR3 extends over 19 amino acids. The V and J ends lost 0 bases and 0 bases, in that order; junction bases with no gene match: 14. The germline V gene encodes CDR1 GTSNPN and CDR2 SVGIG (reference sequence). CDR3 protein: CAWSVRPQGALGMNTEAFF. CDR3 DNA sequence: TGTGCCTGGAGTGTACGGCCACAGGGGGCCTTGGGGATGAACACTGAAGCTTTCTTT.

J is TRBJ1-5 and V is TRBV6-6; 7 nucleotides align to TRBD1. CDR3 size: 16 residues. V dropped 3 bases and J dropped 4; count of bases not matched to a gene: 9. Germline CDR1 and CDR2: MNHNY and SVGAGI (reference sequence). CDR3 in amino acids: CASSYGETGRNQPQHF. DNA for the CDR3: TGTGCCAGCAGTTATGGGGAGACAGGGCGTAATCAGCCCCAGCATTTT.

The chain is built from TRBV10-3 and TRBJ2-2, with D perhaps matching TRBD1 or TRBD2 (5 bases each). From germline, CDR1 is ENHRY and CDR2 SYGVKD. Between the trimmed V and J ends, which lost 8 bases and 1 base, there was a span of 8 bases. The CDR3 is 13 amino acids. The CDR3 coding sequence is TGTGCCATCGGGACGGAGAACACCGGGGAGCTGTTTTTT. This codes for CAIGTENTGELFF.

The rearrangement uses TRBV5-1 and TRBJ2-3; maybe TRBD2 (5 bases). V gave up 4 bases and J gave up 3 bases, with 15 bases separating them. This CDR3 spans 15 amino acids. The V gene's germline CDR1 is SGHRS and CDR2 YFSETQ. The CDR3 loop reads CASSQLGSGTDTQYF. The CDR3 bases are TGCGCCAGCAGCCAGTTAGGGTCGGGGACAGATACGCAGTATTTT. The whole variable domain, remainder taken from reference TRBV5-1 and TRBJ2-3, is KAGVTQTPRYLIKTRGQQVTLSCSPISGHRSVSWYQQTPGQGLQFLFEYFSETQRNKGNFPGRFSGRQFSNSRSEMNVSTLELGDSALYLCASSQLGSGTDTQYFGPGTRLTVL.

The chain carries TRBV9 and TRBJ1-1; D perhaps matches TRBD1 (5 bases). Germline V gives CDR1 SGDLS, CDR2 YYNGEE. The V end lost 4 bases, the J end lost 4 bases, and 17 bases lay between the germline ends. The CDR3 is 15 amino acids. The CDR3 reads CASSPPIGGATEAFF. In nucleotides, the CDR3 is TGTGCCAGCAGCCCCCCTATTGGGGGAGCCACTGAAGCTTTCTTT.

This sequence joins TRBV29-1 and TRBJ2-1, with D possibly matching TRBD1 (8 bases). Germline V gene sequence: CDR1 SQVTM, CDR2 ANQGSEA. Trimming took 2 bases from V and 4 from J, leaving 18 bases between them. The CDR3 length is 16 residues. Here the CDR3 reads CSVEQGAERGYNEQFF. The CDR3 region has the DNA TGCAGCGTTGAACAGGGGGCCGAGCGGGGTTACAATGAGCAGTTCTTC.

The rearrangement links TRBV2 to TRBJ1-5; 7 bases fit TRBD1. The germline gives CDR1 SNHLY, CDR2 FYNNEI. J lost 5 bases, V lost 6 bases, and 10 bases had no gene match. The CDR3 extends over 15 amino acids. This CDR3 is CASRARDRTDQPQHF. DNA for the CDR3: TGTGCCAGCAGGGCCCGGGACAGAACCGATCAGCCCCAGCATTTT.

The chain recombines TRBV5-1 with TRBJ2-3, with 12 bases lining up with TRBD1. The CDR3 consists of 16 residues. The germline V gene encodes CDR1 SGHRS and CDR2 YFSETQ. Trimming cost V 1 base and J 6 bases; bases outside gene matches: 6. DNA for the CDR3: TGCGCCAGCAGCTTGAAGGGACAGGGGGCAGCCGATACGCAGTATTTT. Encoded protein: CASSLKGQGAADTQYF.

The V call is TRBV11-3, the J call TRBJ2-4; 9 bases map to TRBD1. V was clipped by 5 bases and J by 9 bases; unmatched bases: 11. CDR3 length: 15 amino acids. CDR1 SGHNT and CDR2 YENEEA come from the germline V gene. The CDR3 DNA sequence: TGTGCCAGCAGCCGAACCCTGGGACAGGGTACCATTCAGTACTTC. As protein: CASSRTLGQGTIQYF.

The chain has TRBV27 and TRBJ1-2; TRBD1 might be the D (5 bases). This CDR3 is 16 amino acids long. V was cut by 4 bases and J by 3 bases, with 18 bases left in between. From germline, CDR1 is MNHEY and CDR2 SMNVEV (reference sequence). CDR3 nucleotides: TGTGCCAGCAGTTCGACCGGGACCCTAGGGCACTATGGCTACACCTTC. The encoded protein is CASSSTGTLGHYGYTF.

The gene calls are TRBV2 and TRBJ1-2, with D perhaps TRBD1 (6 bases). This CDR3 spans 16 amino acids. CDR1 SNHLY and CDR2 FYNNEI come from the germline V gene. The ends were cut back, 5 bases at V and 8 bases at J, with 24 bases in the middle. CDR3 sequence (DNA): TGTGCCAGCAGTAGGGACACCAGCGGCCCAATTGGGGGCTACACCTTC. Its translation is CASSRDTSGPIGGYTF.

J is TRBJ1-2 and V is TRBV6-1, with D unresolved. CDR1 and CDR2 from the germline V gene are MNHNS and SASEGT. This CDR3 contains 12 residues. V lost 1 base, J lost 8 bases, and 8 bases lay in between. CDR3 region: CASSEGVWGYTF. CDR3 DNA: TGTGCCAGCAGTGAAGGGGTTTGGGGCTACACCTTC.

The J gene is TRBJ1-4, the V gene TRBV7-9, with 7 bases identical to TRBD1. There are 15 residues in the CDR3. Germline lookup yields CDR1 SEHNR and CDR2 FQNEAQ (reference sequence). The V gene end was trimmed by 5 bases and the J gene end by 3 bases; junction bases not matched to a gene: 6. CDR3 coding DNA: TGTGCCAGCAGCCCGAAGGGGGCGGCTAATGAAAAACTGTTTTTT. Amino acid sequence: CASSPKGAANEKLFF. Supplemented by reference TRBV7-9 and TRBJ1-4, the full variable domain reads DTGVSQNPRHKITKRGQNVTFRCDPISEHNRLYWYRQTLGQGPEFLTYFQNEAQLEKSRLLSDRFSAERPKGSFSTLEIQRTEQGDSAMYLCASSPKGAANEKLFFGSGTQLSVL.

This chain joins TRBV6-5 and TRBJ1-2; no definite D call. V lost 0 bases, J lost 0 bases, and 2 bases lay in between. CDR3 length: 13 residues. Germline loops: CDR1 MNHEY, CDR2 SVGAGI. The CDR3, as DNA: TGTGCCAGCAGTTACTCCGCTAACTATGGCTACACCTTC. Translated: CASSYSANYGYTF.

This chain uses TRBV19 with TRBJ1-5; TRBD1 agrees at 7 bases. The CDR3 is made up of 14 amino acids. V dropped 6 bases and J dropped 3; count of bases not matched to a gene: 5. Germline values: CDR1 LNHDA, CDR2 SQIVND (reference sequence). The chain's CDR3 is CASSPGGYNQPQHF. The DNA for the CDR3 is TGTGCCAGTAGCCCAGGGGGTTACAATCAGCCCCAGCATTTT.